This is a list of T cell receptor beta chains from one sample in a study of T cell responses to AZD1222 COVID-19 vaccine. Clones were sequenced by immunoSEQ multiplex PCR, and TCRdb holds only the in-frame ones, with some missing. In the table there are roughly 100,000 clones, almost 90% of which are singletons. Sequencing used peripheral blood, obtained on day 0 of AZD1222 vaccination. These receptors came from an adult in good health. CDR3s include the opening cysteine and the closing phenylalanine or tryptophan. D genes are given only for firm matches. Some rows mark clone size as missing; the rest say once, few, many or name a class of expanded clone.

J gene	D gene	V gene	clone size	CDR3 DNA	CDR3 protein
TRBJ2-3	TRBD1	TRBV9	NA	TGTGCCAGCAGCGTACACGGGCAGGGGGCGGCAGATACGCAGTATTTT	CASSVHGQGAADTQYF
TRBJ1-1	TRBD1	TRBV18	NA	TGTGCCAGCTCACCAGGGACAGGGGCGGACACTGAAGCTTTCTTT	CASSPGTGADTEAFF
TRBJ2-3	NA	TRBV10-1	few	TGCGCCAGCAGCCGGGACGGGTATCTCGACACAGATACGCAGTATTTT	CASSRDGYLDTDTQYF
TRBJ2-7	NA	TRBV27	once	TGTGCCAGCAGCCCCAGGGGGAGCGGGAGAGCCTACGAGCAGTACTTC	CASSPRGSGRAYEQYF
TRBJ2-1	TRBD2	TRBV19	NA	TGTGCCAGTAGGAGACTAGCGGGATCCTACAATGAGCAGTTCTTC	CASRRLAGSYNEQFF
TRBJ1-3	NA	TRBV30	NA	TGTGCCTGGAGGCCCAATGGAAACACCATATATTTT	CAWRPNGNTIYF
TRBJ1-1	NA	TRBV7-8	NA	TGTGCCAGCAGCTACCTCTTTAAGGGGCGGCGGAACACTGAAGCTTTCTTT	CASSYLFKGRRNTEAFF
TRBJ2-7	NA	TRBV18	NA	TGTGCCAGCTCACCCCAGACGTACGAGCAGTACTTC	CASSPQTYEQYF
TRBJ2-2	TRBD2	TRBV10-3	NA	TGTGCCATCAGTGAAAAAGCGGGGAGGGGCGGGGAGCTGTTTTTT	CAISEKAGRGGELFF
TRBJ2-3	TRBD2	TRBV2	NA	TGTGCCAGCAGTATAGAGGGGAGGGGATATACGCAGTATTTT	CASSIEGRGYTQYF
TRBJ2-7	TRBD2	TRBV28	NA	TGTGCCAGCACTCAATGGGCTAGCGGGAGCTACGAGCAGTACTTC	CASTQWASGSYEQYF
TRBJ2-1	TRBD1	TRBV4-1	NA	TGCGCCAGCAGCCCCCGGGACAGCTACAATGAGCAGTTCTTC	CASSPRDSYNEQFF
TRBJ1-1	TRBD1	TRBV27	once	TGTGCCAGCAGTTTAACCCCGGACAGGGGAAACACTGAAGCTTTCTTT	CASSLTPDRGNTEAFF
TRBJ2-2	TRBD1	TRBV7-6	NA	TGTGCCAGCAGCCGTCGGGACAGCGACACCGGGGAGCTGTTTTTT	CASSRRDSDTGELFF
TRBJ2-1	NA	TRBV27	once	TGTGCCAGCAGTTTATCCCTCGGCAATGAGCAGTTCTTC	CASSLSLGNEQFF
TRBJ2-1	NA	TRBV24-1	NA	TGTGCCACCGAGGGGGATTCTGCTGAGCAGTTCTTC	CATEGDSAEQFF
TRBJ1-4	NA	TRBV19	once	TGTGCCAGTAGTCCTCACCTGGAAAAACTGTTTTTT	CASSPHLEKLFF
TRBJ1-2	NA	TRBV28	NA	TGTGCCAGCAAAACGAACAGCTATGGCTACACCTTC	CASKTNSYGYTF
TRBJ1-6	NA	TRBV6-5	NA	TGTGCCAGCAGTTACGACGGACACCCGAGGGGGTCACCCCTCCACTTT	CASSYDGHPRGSPLHF
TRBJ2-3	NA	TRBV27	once	TGTGCCAGCCTCTTGTCTCGTGGGAGTAATACGCAGTATTTT	CASLLSRGSNTQYF
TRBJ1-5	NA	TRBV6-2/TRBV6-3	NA	TGTGCCAGCAGCTTGGGAGGGTCAAATCAGCCCCAGCATTTT	CASSLGGSNQPQHF
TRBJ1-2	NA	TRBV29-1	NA	TGCAGCGTTGAAAGTGGCACAGACTATGGCTACACCTTC	CSVESGTDYGYTF
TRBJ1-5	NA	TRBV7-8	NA	TGTGCCAGCAGCTTAAGGCCAGTTCTGAGCAATCAGCCCCAGCATTTT	CASSLRPVLSNQPQHF
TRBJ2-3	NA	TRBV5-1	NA	TGCGCCAGCAGCTTGGGCGACTCTTCAGATACGCAGTATTTT	CASSLGDSSDTQYF